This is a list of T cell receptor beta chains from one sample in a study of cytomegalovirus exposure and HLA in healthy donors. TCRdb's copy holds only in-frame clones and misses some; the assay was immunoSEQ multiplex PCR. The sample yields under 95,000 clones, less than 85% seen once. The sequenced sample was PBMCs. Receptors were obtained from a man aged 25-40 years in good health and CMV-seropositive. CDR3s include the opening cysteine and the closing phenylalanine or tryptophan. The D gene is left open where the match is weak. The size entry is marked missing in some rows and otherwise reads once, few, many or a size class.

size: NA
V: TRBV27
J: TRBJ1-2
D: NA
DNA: TGTGCCAGCACCAATCTGGGGCGCAACTATGGCTACACCTTC
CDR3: CASTNLGRNYGYTF

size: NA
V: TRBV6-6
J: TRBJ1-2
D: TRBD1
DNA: TGTGCCAGCGCAGGGGGCGGCTATGGCTACACCTTC
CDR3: CASAGGGYGYTF

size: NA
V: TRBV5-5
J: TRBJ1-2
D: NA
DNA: TGTGCCAGCAGCTCCGTGACTGGGAGCCCCTATGGCTACACCTTC
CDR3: CASSSVTGSPYGYTF

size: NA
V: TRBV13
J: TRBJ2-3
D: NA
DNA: TGTGCCAGCAGCCCGGGCCCTCTAGGGGGTACGCAGTATTTT
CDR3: CASSPGPLGGTQYF

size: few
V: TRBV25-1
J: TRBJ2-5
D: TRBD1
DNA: TGTGCCAGCAGTGATGGACAGGCTGATAGGGAGACCCAGTACTTC
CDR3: CASSDGQADRETQYF

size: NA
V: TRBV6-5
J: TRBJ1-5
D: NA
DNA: TGTGCCAGCACTCAGGGGTCGGGGCAGCCCCAGCATTTT
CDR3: CASTQGSGQPQHF

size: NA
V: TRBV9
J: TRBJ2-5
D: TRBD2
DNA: TGTGCCAGCAGCGTGACCCCTGGGACTAGCGGGGCTCCCGGGGAGACCCAGTACTTC
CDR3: CASSVTPGTSGAPGETQYF

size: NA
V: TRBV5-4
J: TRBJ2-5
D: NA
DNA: TGTGCCAGCAGCTCCAGGGGATTTGCGACCCAGTACTTC
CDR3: CASSSRGFATQYF

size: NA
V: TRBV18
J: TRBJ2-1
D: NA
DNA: TGTGCCAGCTCCTACATCAGGGGATTAGAGCAGTTCTTC
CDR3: CASSYIRGLEQFF

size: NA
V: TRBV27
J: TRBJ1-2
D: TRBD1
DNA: TGTGCCAGCAGGACAGGGGTAGGATATGGCTACACCTTC
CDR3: CASRTGVGYGYTF

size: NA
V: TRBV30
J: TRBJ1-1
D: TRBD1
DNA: TGTGCCTGGACGGCCGGACAGGCTGGCACTGAAGCTTTCTTT
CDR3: CAWTAGQAGTEAFF

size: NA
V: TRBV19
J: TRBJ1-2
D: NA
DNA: TGTGCCAGTAGTCTTACCGGGACATACTATGGCTACACCTTC
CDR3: CASSLTGTYYGYTF

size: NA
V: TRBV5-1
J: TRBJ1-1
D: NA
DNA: TGCGCCAGCAGCTTGGATGGGAGACGGGGCACTGAAGCTTTCTTT
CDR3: CASSLDGRRGTEAFF

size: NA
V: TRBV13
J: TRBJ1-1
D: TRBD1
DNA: TGTGCCAGCAGCTTGCCGACAGGGGGAAACACTGAAGCTTTCTTT
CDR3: CASSLPTGGNTEAFF

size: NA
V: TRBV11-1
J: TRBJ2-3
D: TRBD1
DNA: TGTGCCAGCAGCCGGGACAGAATTGAGGTGTATTTT
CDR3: CASSRDRIEVYF

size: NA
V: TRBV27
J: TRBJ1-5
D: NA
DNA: TGTGCCAGCAGCCGCGGTAGCAATCAGCCCCAGCATTTT
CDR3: CASSRGSNQPQHF

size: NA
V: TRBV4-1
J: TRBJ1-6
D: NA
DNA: TGCGCCAGCAGCCAAGAGGGTAGGGCGGGTAATTCACCCCTCCACTTT
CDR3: CASSQEGRAGNSPLHF

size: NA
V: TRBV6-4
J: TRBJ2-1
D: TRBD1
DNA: TGTGCCAGCAGTGGGACAGGGGACACAAATGAGCAGTTCTTC
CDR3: CASSGTGDTNEQFF

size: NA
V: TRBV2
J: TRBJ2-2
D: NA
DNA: TGTGCCAGCAGTGGACAGGACGGGGAGCTGTTTTTT
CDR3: CASSGQDGELFF

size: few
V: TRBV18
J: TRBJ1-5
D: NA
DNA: TGTGCCAGCTCACGTGGGACAAACAATCAGCCCCAGCATTTT
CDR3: CASSRGTNNQPQHF

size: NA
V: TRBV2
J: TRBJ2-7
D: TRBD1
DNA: TGTGCCAGCAGTGGAGGGACAGGCCCCTACGAGCAGTACTTC
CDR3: CASSGGTGPYEQYF

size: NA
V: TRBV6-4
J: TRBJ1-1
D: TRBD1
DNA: TGTGCCAGCAGTGTGACGGACAGGCTGAACACTGAAGCTTTCTTT
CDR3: CASSVTDRLNTEAFF

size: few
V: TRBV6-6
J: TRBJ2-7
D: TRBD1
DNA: TGTGCCAGCATTAGACAGGGGGCTTTACACGAGCAGTACTTC
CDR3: CASIRQGALHEQYF

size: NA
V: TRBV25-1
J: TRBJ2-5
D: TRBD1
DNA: TGTGCCAGCAGTGAAAGGGGACAGGGGGAAGAGACCCAGTACTTC
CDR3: CASSERGQGEETQYF

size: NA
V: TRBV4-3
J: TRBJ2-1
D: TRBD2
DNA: TGCGCCAGCAGCCAAGAGGGCCCTAGCGGGAGTGGTAATGAGCAGTTCTTC
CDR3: CASSQEGPSGSGNEQFF

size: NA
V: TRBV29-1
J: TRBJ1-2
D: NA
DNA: TGCAGCGTTGAAGGACGGGGGAACTATGGCTACACCTTC
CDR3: CSVEGRGNYGYTF

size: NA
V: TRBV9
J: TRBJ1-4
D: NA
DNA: TGTGCCAGCAGCGTAGCGGGAGATGAAAAACTGTTTTTT
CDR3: CASSVAGDEKLFF

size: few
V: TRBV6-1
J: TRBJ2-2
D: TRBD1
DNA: TGTGCCAGCAGTGGGACAGGGGGCGCCGACACCGGGGAGCTGTTTTTT
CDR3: CASSGTGGADTGELFF

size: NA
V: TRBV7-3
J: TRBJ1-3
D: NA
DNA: TGTGCCAGCAGCCCCGGCGGGCCAGGGGTCGAGGGAAACACCATATATTTT
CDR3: CASSPGGPGVEGNTIYF

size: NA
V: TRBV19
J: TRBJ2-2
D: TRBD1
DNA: TGTGCCAGTAGACATCCCCGGGACAGGGGATCCACCGGGGAGCTGTTTTTT
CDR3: CASRHPRDRGSTGELFF

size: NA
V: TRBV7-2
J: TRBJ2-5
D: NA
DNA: TGTGCCAGCAGCTTAGTTCCAGGGTCTGGGACCCAGTACTTC
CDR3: CASSLVPGSGTQYF

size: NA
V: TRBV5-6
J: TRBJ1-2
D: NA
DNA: TGTGCCAGCAGCTTGGTGGGAGAAGGCTACACCTTC
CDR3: CASSLVGEGYTF

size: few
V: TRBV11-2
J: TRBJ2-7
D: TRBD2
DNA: TGTGCCAGCAGCTTACGGCCGGGACTAGCGGGAGGCTACGAGCAGTACTTC
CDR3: CASSLRPGLAGGYEQYF

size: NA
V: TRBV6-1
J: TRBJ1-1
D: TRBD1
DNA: TGTGCCAGCACCACAGGGGGTGAAGCTTTCTTT
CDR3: CASTTGGEAFF

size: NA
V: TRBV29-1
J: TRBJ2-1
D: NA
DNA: TGCAGCGTCGGCCGGGACTCCTACAATGAGCAGTTCTTC
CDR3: CSVGRDSYNEQFF

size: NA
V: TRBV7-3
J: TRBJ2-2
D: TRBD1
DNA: TGTGCCAGCAGCTCCGATAGGGGGCCTGGCGGGGAGCTGTTTTTT
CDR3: CASSSDRGPGGELFF

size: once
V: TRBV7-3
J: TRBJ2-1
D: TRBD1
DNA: TGTGCCAGCAGCCAGGCGCAGGGGGCATACAATGAGCAGTTCTTC
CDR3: CASSQAQGAYNEQFF

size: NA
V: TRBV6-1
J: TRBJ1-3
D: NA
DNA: TGTGCCAGCAGTGACGCAGGGAAGGCTGGAAACACCATATATTTT
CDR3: CASSDAGKAGNTIYF

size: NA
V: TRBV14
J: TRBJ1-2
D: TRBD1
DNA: TGTGCCAGCACCCTGACAGGGAGGTATGGCTACACCTTC
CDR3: CASTLTGRYGYTF

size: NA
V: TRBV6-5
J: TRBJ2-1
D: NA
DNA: TGTGCCAGCAGTCACAGCCAGGAGCAGTTCTTC
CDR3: CASSHSQEQFF

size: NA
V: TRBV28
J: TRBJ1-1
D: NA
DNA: TGTGCCAGCAGTCCCCAGGGTGGGAGGACTGAAGCTTTCTTT
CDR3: CASSPQGGRTEAFF

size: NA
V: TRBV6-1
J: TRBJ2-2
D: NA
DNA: TGTGCCAGCAGTCTCAAGGGGGAGATTTCCGGGGAGCTGTTTTTT
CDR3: CASSLKGEISGELFF

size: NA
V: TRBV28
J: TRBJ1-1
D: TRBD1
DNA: TGTGCCAGCAGGGAGGGGGCCCTTAACACTGAAGCTTTCTTT
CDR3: CASREGALNTEAFF

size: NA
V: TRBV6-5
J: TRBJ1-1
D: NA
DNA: TGTGCCAGCACTAAGGACAGTCGGAACACTGAAGCTTCCTTT
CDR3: CASTKDSRNTEASF

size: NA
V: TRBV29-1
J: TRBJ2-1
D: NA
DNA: TGCAGCGTTGAGACAGGTAGCTACAATGAGCAGTTCTTC
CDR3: CSVETGSYNEQFF

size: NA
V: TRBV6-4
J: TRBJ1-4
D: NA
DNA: TGTGCCCCTACCCGTCACGCCCCAACTAATGAAAAACTGTTTTTT
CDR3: CAPTRHAPTNEKLFF

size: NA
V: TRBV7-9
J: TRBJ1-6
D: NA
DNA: TGTGCCAGCAGGAAGGAAGACAGCCTTAATTCACCCCTCCACTTT
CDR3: CASRKEDSLNSPLHF

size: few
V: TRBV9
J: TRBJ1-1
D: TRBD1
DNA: TGTGCCAGCAGCGTAGGGTCAGGGGGGAGCACTGAAGCTTTCTTT
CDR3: CASSVGSGGSTEAFF